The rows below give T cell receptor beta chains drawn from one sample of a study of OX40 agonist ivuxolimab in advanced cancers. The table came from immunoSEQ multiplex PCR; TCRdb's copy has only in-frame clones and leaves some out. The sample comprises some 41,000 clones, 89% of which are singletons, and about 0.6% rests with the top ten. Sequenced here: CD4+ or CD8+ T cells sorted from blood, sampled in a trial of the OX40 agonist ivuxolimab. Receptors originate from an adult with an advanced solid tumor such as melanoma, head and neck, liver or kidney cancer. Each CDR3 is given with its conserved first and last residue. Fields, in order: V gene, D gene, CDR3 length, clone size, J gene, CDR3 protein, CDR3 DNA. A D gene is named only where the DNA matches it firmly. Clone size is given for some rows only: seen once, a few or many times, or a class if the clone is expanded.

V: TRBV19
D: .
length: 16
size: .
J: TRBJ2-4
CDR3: CASSLPGTPGKNIQYF
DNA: TGTGCCAGTAGTCTCCCCGGGACACCTGGCAAAAACATTCAGTACTTC

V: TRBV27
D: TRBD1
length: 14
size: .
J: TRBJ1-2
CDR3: CASSLQGANYGYTF
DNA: TGTGCCAGCAGTTTACAGGGGGCAAACTATGGCTACACCTTC

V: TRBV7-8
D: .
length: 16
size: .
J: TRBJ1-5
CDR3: CASSLAGVRYGQPQHF
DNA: TGTGCCAGCAGCTTAGCGGGGGTGAGGTACGGTCAGCCCCAGCATTTT

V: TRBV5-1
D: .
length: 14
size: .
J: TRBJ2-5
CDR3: CASSPVGGGETQYF
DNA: TGCGCCAGCAGCCCGGTGGGGGGCGGTGAGACCCAGTACTTC

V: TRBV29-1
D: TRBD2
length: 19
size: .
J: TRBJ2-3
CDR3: CSVGSRVAGGSRSTDTQYF
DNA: TGCAGCGTTGGGTCTAGGGTCGCGGGGGGTTCCCGTAGCACAGATACGCAGTATTTT

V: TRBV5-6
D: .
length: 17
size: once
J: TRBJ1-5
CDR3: CASSSPVGTLNPEPQHF
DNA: TGTGCCAGCAGCTCCCCAGTGGGGACCTTAAATCCCGAGCCCCAGCATTTT

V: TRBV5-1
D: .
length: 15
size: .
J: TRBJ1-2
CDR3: CASSLSVGGAYGYTF
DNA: TGCGCCAGCAGCTTGAGTGTGGGGGGCGCCTATGGCTACACCTTC

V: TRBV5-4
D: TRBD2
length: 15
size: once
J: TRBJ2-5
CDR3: CASSSPSGGRETQYF
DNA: TGTGCCAGCAGCTCCCCTAGCGGGGGTCGGGAGACCCAGTACTTC

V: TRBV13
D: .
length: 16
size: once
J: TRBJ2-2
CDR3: CASSLFRQSNTGELFF
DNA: TGTGCCAGCAGCTTATTCCGACAGTCGAACACCGGGGAGCTGTTTTTT

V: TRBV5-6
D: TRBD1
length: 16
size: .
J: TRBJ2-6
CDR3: CASSTLQGAGANVLTF
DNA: TGTGCCAGCAGCACCCTACAGGGGGCTGGGGCCAACGTCCTGACTTTC

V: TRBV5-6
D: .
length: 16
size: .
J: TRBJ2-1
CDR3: CASSLLGRGRENEQFF
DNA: TGTGCCAGCAGCTTACTTGGGCGGGGGCGGGAGAATGAGCAGTTCTTC

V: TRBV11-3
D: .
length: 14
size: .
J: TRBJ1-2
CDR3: CASSLETGLGGYTF
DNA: TGTGCCAGCAGCTTAGAGACAGGACTCGGGGGCTACACCTTC